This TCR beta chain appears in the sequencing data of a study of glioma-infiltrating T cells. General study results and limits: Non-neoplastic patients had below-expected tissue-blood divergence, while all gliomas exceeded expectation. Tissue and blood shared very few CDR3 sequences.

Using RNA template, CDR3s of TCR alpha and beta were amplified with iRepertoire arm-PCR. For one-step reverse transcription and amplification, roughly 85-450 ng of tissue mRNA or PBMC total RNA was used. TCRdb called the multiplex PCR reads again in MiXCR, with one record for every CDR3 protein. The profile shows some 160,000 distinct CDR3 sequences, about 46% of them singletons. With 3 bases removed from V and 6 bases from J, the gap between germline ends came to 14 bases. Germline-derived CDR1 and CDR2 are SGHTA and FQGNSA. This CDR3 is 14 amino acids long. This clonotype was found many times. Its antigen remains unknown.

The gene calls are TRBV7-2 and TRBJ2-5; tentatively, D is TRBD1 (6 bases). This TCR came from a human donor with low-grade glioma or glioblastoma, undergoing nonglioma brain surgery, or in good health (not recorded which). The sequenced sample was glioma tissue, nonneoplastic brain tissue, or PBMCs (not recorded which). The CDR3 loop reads CASSLLQGGQTQYF. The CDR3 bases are TGTGCCAGCAGCTTGCTACAGGGTGGGCAGACCCAGTACTTC.